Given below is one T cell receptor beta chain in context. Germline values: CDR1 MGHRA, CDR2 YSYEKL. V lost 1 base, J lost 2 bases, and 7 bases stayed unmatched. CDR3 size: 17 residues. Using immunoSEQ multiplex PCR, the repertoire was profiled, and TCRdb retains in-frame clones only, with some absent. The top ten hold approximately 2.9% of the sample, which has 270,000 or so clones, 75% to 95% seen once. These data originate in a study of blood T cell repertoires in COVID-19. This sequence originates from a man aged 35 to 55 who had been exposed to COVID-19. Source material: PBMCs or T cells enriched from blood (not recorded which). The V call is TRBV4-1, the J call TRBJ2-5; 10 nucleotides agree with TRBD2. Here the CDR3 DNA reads TGCGCCAGCAGCCAAGGACCTAGCGGGAGTCTGCAAGAGACCCAGTACTTC. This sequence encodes CASSQGPSGSLQETQYF.